Listed here is a single TCR beta chain. Its recognized antigen is unknown. No clone much larger than this one lies a single base away; base qualities are absent. The junction shows trimming of 7 bases on V and 0 bases on J, plus 10 bases between the germline ends. The CDR3 sequence holds 13 residues, the cysteine and phenylalanine included. Here the CDR3 DNA is all that survives: 39 bases in frame from base 1. CDR1 and CDR2, per the germline V gene, are SQVTM and ANQGSEA. The cohort consisted of some 730 healthy bone marrow donors. Cohort members were all nominally healthy when sampled, although unrecorded immune exposures were likely present. The donor was CMV seropositive and was included in the group of 289 seropositive cohort members. Each donor provided a peripheral blood sample, and peripheral blood mononuclear cells were used for TCR beta sequencing. The Qiagen DNeasy Blood Extraction Kit was used to extract genomic DNA from the blood cell samples.

Libraries were prepared through the immunoSEQ multiplex PCR assay. The multiplex PCR relied on a mix of 60 forward primers for TCR Vbeta segments and 13 reverse primers for TCR Jbeta segments. A multiplex PCR assay on genomic DNA amplified the CDR3 region of rearranged TCR beta genes. The Illumina HiSeq System was used to sequence the amplified TCR beta libraries as 87-base-pair reads. In the paper's pipeline: A later analysis counted about 80 million unique TCR beta chains across the 650 to 800 repertoires, and some 11 million of these chains were shared by at least two donors. Raw reads were error-corrected and collapsed into unique sequences by a nearest-neighbor algorithm in which closely related sequences were merged to remove PCR and sequencing errors. To assign V, D and J gene segments, CDR3 sequences were aligned to IMGT reference sequences. For a sequence to be retained, at least a six-nucleotide match to both a V gene segment and a J gene segment was required. A rearrangement counted as productive if the CDR3 had no stop codons and remained in frame with V and J, and every other rearrangement counted as non-productive. Following IMGT convention, CDR3 was defined as the stretch from the second conserved V-encoded cysteine to the conserved J-encoded phenylalanine. The earlier analysis of some 550 of the donors excluded any sequence lacking an unambiguous match to a single V gene segment. In an earlier analysis of several hundred of the donors, V segments were called functional above 56.7% productive rearrangements and were called segregating when the between-donor standard deviation exceeded 5%. A statistical classification framework was developed to diagnose cytomegalovirus status using the catalog of TCR beta chain sequences. V and J gene assignment, in a later analysis, came from comparing TCR nucleotide sequences with IMGT/GENE-DB human TR gene sequences. In a later analysis, CDR3 sequences and most-parsimonious VDJ recombination scenarios were assigned using the TCRdist pipeline. In a later analysis, every TCR beta chain was defined by the combination of its CDR3 amino acid sequence and its V-gene family, and reads without a unique V-gene family were dropped. To address suspected cross-contamination and a sequencing artifact, a later analysis removed over 500 highly shared, low-generation-probability nucleotide sequences. A later analysis calculated a clonal expansion index for each public chain from normalized within-repertoire ranks of inferred template counts. In a later analysis, generation probabilities were computed using a VDJ recombination model fitted to out-of-frame rearrangements, and the results were checked against IGoR. Hypergeometric tests were used in a later analysis to score TCR-TCR, TCR-HLA and TCR-CMV co-occurrence, with a repertoire-size bias correction applied to the TCR pairs. To estimate false discovery rates, a later analysis permuted the HLA or CMV assignments 20 times. In a later analysis, co-occurring TCRs were grouped with DBSCAN, and TCRdist sequence similarity was added when clustering was performed within HLA-allele-positive subsets. Co-occurrence clustering excluded repertoires with fewer than 30,000 or more than 120,000 public chains, plus five with anomalous nucleotide sharing. TCRdb retrieved this table from immuneACCESS and kept in-frame rearrangements only. Not all clones are present; in checked studies, unresolved V genes account for under half, and no reason is known for the remainder. V and J calls and clone size follow that table, whereas D and trimming were derived from the DNA. The sample table lists about 59,000 clones, 65% to 75% of them with a count of one. Clones ranked in the top ten supply about 6.8% of the sample.

The data belong to a study of cytomegalovirus exposure and HLA in healthy donors (TCRdb year 2017). In the study overall: According to an earlier analysis of a few hundred of the donors, about 170 million T cells yielded 90 million to 140 million unique TCR beta sequences and approximately 300 Gb of sequence data. Four to six DR-DQ haplotypes were handled as single units for association and clustering, since linkage in the cohort was strong. Typing coverage differed by locus: A, B, C, DRB1 and DQB1 were typed in about 620-630 donors, DQA1 in about 560, DPA1 in approximately 610, and DPB1 in just under 490. Along with the approximately 670-subject first cohort, a separate validation cohort of 120 different subjects was used. A later analysis re-examined previously published TCR beta repertoires from over 500 donors and added high-resolution HLA genotyping to investigate patterns of TCR occurrence. HLA typing included class I and class II loci at four-digit resolution. Rather than drawing on any new phenotypic data, the later analysis identified candidate immune exposures from TCR beta sequences and the way those sequences occurred across donors. Every discovery cohort repertoire had been produced on one sequencing platform. The aim of the study was to test whether cataloging public T cell receptors could identify signatures of past pathogen exposure. An earlier analysis of approximately 500 of the donors applied high-throughput TCR beta sequencing to assess whether each TCR beta V gene segment acted as functional or pseudogenic. In a later genetic analysis, genome-wide SNP genotypes for about three fifths of the roughly 670 donors were used, and that subset was treated as a discovery cohort. Donor age, sex, ethnicity and CMV serostatus were compiled together with the repertoire data. To predict cytomegalovirus infection status, the study combined high-throughput TCR immunosequencing, statistical association of individual TCRs with disease status, and machine learning. An early release that covered about 640 HLA-typed donors contained around 300 gigabases of sequencing data and roughly 84 million unique TCR sequences. The genetic ancestry cluster associated with self-reported Caucasian donors included over 80% of the roughly 380 genotyped donors. Across roughly 420 genotyped donors of the cohort, an average of roughly 200,000 unique TCR beta nucleotide sequences per donor were sequenced, and roughly 17% of those sequences were non-productive. The study profiled the T cell repertoires of hundreds of subjects by immunosequencing and related them to cytomegalovirus serostatus.

Summary of the overall study and its limitations: For the cohort, immune exposure information was limited to CMV serostatus. HLA typing was unavailable for some donors at each locus, so association tests used only the typed subset. Roughly uniform sequencing depth across donors was assumed in presence/absence analyses, although this assumption may not hold. Across donors, most TCR sequences were observed very rarely, whereas some public TCRs were present in many individuals. The 87-base-pair reads could not distinguish some IMGT-functional V segments, including TRBV6-2 and TRBV6-3, so those segments were excluded. The classifier was reported to diagnose cytomegalovirus status with high specificity and sensitivity in both the original cohort and the validation cohort. A further reported finding was that TCR beta sequences accurately predicted the HLA-A and HLA-B alleles for most subjects in the first cohort. In a later analysis, the rate of TCR association differed among HLA loci, with DRB1 alleles having the most associated TCRs and HLA-C alleles having the fewest. Compared with the roughly 710-donor mean, donors in an Asian-associated ancestry cluster had fewer N-insertions in productive TCRs, according to a later genetic analysis. Broadly in line with IMGT annotations, most TCR beta V segments showed up in productive rearrangements about 87% or about 30% of the time in an earlier analysis of several hundred of the donors. In a later analysis, 16,951 TCR beta sequences were associated with specific HLA alleles at a false discovery rate of 0.05. Correlated functional status among segregating V segments might reflect linkage disequilibrium, but an unknown experimental factor could not be ruled out. When HLA alleles, especially DR and DQ, strongly co-occurred, TCR associations were difficult to assign to individual alleles. A later analysis reported that several top co-occurrence clusters appeared linked to parvovirus B19, influenza, CMV and Epstein-Barr virus. The cohort was sequenced for TCR beta chains only, and without alpha or paired-chain data the features that could be detected were limited. According to the authors, the approach could potentially be generalized to other disease states and immunological phenotypes. A total of 150 to 200 TCR beta chains were listed by the study as associated with cytomegalovirus. In a later analysis, HLA-associated TCR beta chains showed more clonal expansion and lower generation probabilities than non-associated chains that were equally common. V-gene and J-gene trimming of TCR beta chains was associated with a missense DCLRE1C variant in a later genetic analysis, and the association was replicated in an independent cohort. In vitro tests confirmed that a few of the cytomegalovirus-associated TCR beta chains recognize cytomegalovirus antigens. Because counts were too low, about 18 rarely observed V segments, including chromosome 9 orphons, were excluded from the earlier analysis of some 590 of the donors. A cluster of highly shared sequence variants was judged likely to be a technical artifact of the sequencing pipeline. Most CMV-associated TCR beta chains appeared to be HLA-restricted in a later analysis, and the HLA associations seemed to be driven largely by CMV exposure.

The source is a man under 40 in good health and CMV-seropositive. The sequence is built from TRBV29-1 and TRBJ2-4; the D gene is possibly TRBD2, with 5 bases matching. Sequenced input: PBMCs. The nucleotide sequence reads TGCAGCGGGGTGGGAGTAGCCAAAAACATTCAGTACTTC. This is translated as CSGVGVAKNIQYF.